The 31 T cell receptor beta chains below were found in one sample sequenced in a study of shared clonotypes between healthy human individuals. Some clones are missing from TCRdb's copy, which holds only in-frame ones; the method was immunoSEQ multiplex PCR. This table holds approximately 2,000,000 clones, roughly 92% found once. Sequenced sample: naive CD4+ T cells from PBMCs. Subset in this sample: CD45RA+ positively selected. The receptors come from a man aged 18 to 30 in good health. Some clones in this sample may be carry-over from other donors' samples.

The chain has TRBV28 and TRBJ2-3; D unresolved. Between the trimmed V and J ends, which lost 4 bases and 8 bases, there was a span of 13 bases. This CDR3 contains 13 residues. From germline, CDR1 is MDHEN and CDR2 SYDVKM. CDR3: CASSSIVLGTQYF. The CDR3 region has the DNA TGTGCCAGCAGTTCCATCGTCCTTGGTACGCAGTATTTT.

The chain recombines TRBV10-3 with TRBJ2-7; D uncertain. The CDR3 is 13 amino acids. V shed 11 bases and J shed 2 bases, with 16 bases lying between them. Germline V gene lookup returns CDR1 ENHRY and CDR2 SYGVKD. The CDR3 DNA reads as TGTGCCGCACAGCTCGGCAGTGCCTACGAGCAGTACTTC. Amino acids: CAAQLGSAYEQYF.

This clone was observed a few times. V is TRBV7-3 and J is TRBJ1-1; tentative D call: TRBD1 (5 bases). Germline lookup yields CDR1 SGHTA and CDR2 FQGTGA. The CDR3 extends over 14 amino acids. Between the trimmed V and J ends, which lost 1 base and 0 bases, there was a span of 6 bases. The CDR3 is CASSLMGLNTEAFF. For the CDR3, the DNA is TGTGCCAGCAGCTTAATGGGACTGAACACTGAAGCTTTCTTT.

The chain recombines TRBV5-4 with TRBJ2-1; 12 bases match TRBD1. In germline, CDR1 is SGHNT, CDR2 YYREEE (reference sequence). Trimming cost V 5 bases and J 8 bases; bases outside gene matches: 8. CDR3 length: 15 amino acids. This CDR3 is CASRTPGQGAYEQFF. The CDR3 DNA reads TGTGCCAGCAGAACACCGGGACAGGGGGCCTATGAGCAGTTCTTC. Filled out from reference TRBV5-4 and TRBJ2-1, the complete variable domain reads ETGVTQSPTHLIKTRGQQVTLRCSSQSGHNTVSWYQQALGQGPQFIFQYYREEENGRGNFPPRFSGLQFPNYSSELNVNALELDDSALYLCASRTPGQGAYEQFFGPGTRLTVL.

Of note for this clone: Other DNA sequences in the same sample also yield this CDR3. The chain carries TRBV5-1 and TRBJ2-3; D ambiguous. This CDR3 has 15 residues. V was shortened by 3 bases and J by 1 base, with 12 bases between the two germline ends. The germline V gene has CDR1 SGHRS and CDR2 YFSETQ. The CDR3 loop reads CASSSSGPGTDTQYF. CDR3 sequence (DNA): TGCGCCAGCAGCTCCAGTGGGCCTGGCACAGATACGCAGTATTTT.

The chain recombines TRBV7-3 with TRBJ2-1; possibly TRBD1 for D (6 bases). Per germline, CDR1 SGHTA and CDR2 FQGTGA. The CDR3 totals 14 residues. Trimming took 4 bases from V and 5 from J, leaving 12 bases between them. The CDR3 region has the DNA TGTGCCAGCAGCTGGCAGGACAGCCACAATGAGCAGTTCTTC. Its protein product is CASSWQDSHNEQFF. The entire variable domain, with the rest obtained from reference TRBV7-3 and TRBJ2-1, is as follows: GAGVSQTPSNKVTEKGKYVELRCDPISGHTALYWYRQSLGQGPEFLIYFQGTGAADDSGLPNDRFFAVRPEGSVSTLKIQRTERGDSAVYLCASSWQDSHNEQFFGPGTRLTVL.

The V and J genes are TRBV29-1 and TRBJ2-7, with D unclear. The CDR3 spans 12 residues. Germline CDR1 is SQVTM and CDR2 is ANQGSEA. Trimming left V 1 base short and J 7 bases short, with 11 bases between. CDR3 coding DNA: TGCAGCGTTGAAGCTCCAGGCAGGGAGCAGTACTTC. It codes for CSVEAPGREQYF.

The V call is TRBV7-6, the J call TRBJ2-3; D possibly matches TRBD1 or TRBD2 (6 bases each). The germline V and J ends were trimmed by 3 bases and 2 bases, with 9 bases remaining between them. In germline, CDR1 is SGHVS, CDR2 FNYEAQ. The CDR3 loop spans 14 amino acids. CDR3 loop: CASSLGGLTDTQYF. CDR3 in DNA: TGTGCCAGCAGCTTGGGGGGCCTCACAGATACGCAGTATTTT.

This clone occurred once. The CDR3 sequence is CASSLIPGWDATQYF. The CDR3 DNA follows: TGTGCCAGCAGCTTAATTCCAGGGTGGGATGCGACCCAGTACTTC. This chain uses TRBV7-8 with TRBJ2-5, with D maybe TRBD1 (5 bases). Germline lookup yields CDR1 SGHVS and CDR2 FQNEAQ. V gave up 2 bases and J gave up 7 bases, with 17 bases separating them. This CDR3 comprises 15 residues.

This sequence joins TRBV18 and TRBJ2-6, with 9 bases fitting TRBD1. Losses at the gene ends were 6 bases for V and 2 bases for J; bases not matched to a gene: 5. The CDR3 consists of 16 residues. Germline V gene data show CDR1 as KGHSH and CDR2 as LQKENI. The CDR3 nucleotides read TGTGCCAGCTCGGCGGGACAGGGTGCTGGGGCCAACGTCCTGACTTTC. Residues: CASSAGQGAGANVLTF.

The rearrangement links TRBV11-2 to TRBJ2-7; TRBD2 agrees at 9 bases. From germline, CDR1 is SGHAT and CDR2 FQNNGV. This CDR3 comprises 15 residues. Trimming at V came to 4 bases and at J to 3 bases, leaving 7 bases not matched to a gene. The CDR3 DNA reads TGTGCCAGCAGCTCCACAGCGGGAGGCAGCTACGAGCAGTACTTC. Protein: CASSSTAGGSYEQYF.

The DNA for the CDR3 is TGTGCCATCAGTGAGTCTAGAGGGGTTCCGACCTACGAGCAGTACTTC. It specifies CAISESRGVPTYEQYF. V gene TRBV10-3 combines with J gene TRBJ2-5; D possibly matches TRBD1 or TRBD2 (5 bases each). The J call is in doubt because the DNA end fits TRBJ2-7 better. This CDR3 has 16 residues. Germline V gene data show CDR1 as ENHRY and CDR2 as SYGVKD.

The rearrangement joins TRBV29-1 to TRBJ1-6, with D perhaps TRBD1 (5 bases). Germline values: CDR1 SQVTM, CDR2 ANQGSEA. This CDR3 comprises 13 residues. The ends were cut back, 1 base at V and 12 bases at J, with 13 bases in the middle. CDR3 sequence reads: CSVEGGGRGPLHF. CDR3 DNA: TGCAGCGTTGAAGGGGGCGGTAGGGGACCCCTCCACTTT. Full variable domain (outside the CDR3, taken from reference TRBV29-1 and TRBJ1-6): SAVISQKPSRDICQRGTSLTIQCQVDSQVTMMFWYRQQPGQSLTLIATANQGSEATYESGFVIDKFPISRPNLTFSTLTVSNMSPEDSSIYLCSVEGGGRGPLHFGNGTRLTVT.

This chain joins TRBV25-1 and TRBJ2-2; a possible D gene is TRBD1 (6 bases). V was pared by 8 bases and J by 3 bases, with 19 bases between. The germline V gene has CDR1 MGHDK and CDR2 SYGVNS. CDR3 length equals 16 residues. In nucleotides, the CDR3 is TGTGCCAGCTCCTCAACAGGGTTTTCGGACACCGGGGAGCTGTTTTTT. This gives the protein CASSSTGFSDTGELFF.

The CDR3 nucleotides are TGTGCCAGCTCACCACGGGGGGACGGCAAAAACATTCAGTACTTC. This encodes CASSPRGDGKNIQYF. This rearrangement joins TRBV18 to TRBJ2-4; D perhaps matches TRBD2 (6 bases). Germline V gene sequence: CDR1 KGHSH, CDR2 LQKENI. The CDR3 runs to 15 residues. V was pared by 1 base and J by 3 bases, with 10 bases between.

The rearrangement links TRBV5-1 to TRBJ2-7, with D uncertain. The V end lost 5 bases, the J end lost 4 bases, and 19 bases lay between the germline ends. The CDR3 is 15 amino acids. Germline V lookup: CDR1 SGHRS, CDR2 YFSETQ. The CDR3 here is CASSPDTHSIYEQYF. The CDR3 DNA reads TGCGCCAGCAGTCCCGACACCCACTCGATATACGAGCAGTACTTC.

The rearrangement joins TRBV7-3 to TRBJ2-2; TRBD1 agrees at 7 bases. V gave up 3 bases and J gave up 7 bases; unmatched junction bases: 11. CDR1 and CDR2 from the germline V gene are SGHTA and FQGTGA. This CDR3 is built from 16 residues. The CDR3 loop is CASSLIPGTVGGELFF. The CDR3 DNA reads as TGTGCCAGCAGCTTGATCCCCGGGACAGTAGGCGGGGAGCTGTTTTTT.

V gene TRBV28 combines with J gene TRBJ1-3; no firm D call. V shed 1 base and J shed 0 bases, with 4 bases lying between them. Germline CDR1 MDHEN, CDR2 SYDVKM. This CDR3 is built from 14 residues. For the CDR3, the DNA is TGTGCCAGCAGTTTATCGGTCTCTGGAAACACCATATATTTT. Its translation: CASSLSVSGNTIYF.

The chain recombines TRBV29-1 with TRBJ2-7; D may be TRBD1 (5 bases). The CDR3 is 13 residues long. The germline gives CDR1 SQVTM, CDR2 ANQGSEA. With 6 bases removed from V and 7 bases from J, the gap between germline ends came to 19 bases. CDR3: CSVKGVLGREQYF. For the CDR3, the DNA is TGCAGCGTCAAAGGGGTCCTGGGGCGGGAGCAGTACTTC.

This chain joins TRBV29-1 and TRBJ1-1; the match to TRBD1 covers 7 bases. Germline assignment: CDR1 SQVTM and CDR2 ANQGSEA. Trimming removed 1 base from V and 3 bases from J; junction bases left unmatched: 5. The CDR3 loop spans 14 amino acids. In DNA, the CDR3 is TGCAGCGTTGAAGTGGCAGGGGGGGACACTGAAGCTTTCTTT. Translating gives CSVEVAGGDTEAFF.

This sequence joins TRBV2 and TRBJ1-1; TRBD1 aligns across 8 bases. V was pared by 2 bases and J by 5 bases, with 7 bases of the junction left unmatched. The CDR3 is 15 amino acids. Germline V lookup: CDR1 SNHLY, CDR2 FYNNEI. CDR3 sequence: CASSEFGQGGTEAFF. CDR3 in DNA: TGTGCCAGCAGTGAATTCGGACAGGGTGGGACTGAAGCTTTCTTT.

The chain combines TRBV7-9 with TRBJ1-6, with D unresolved. CDR3 length: 12 residues. The V end lost 3 bases, the J end lost 10 bases, and 7 bases lay between the germline ends. CDR1 and CDR2 from the germline V gene are SEHNR and FQNEAQ (reference sequence). Here the CDR3 reads CASSLLGSPLHF. CDR3 nucleotides: TGTGCCAGCAGCTTGTTGGGGTCACCCCTCCACTTT.

This clone was observed a handful of times. The chain carries TRBV7-6 and TRBJ1-1; possibly TRBD1 for D (5 bases). CDR1 is SGHVS, CDR2 FNYEAQ, per germline. There are 14 residues in the CDR3. Trimming cost V 1 base and J 1 base, with 7 bases left between them. This CDR3 reads CASSLGTGNTEAFF. CDR3 nucleotides: TGTGCCAGCAGCTTAGGAACAGGGAACACTGAAGCTTTCTTT.

The chain combines TRBV14 with TRBJ2-7; D is unclear. With 1 base removed from V and 3 bases from J, the gap between germline ends came to 7 bases. The CDR3 length is 13 residues. The germline CDR1 and CDR2 sequences are SGHDN and FVKESK. CDR3 in DNA: TGTGCCAGCAGCCAAGTGCGTGGCTACGAGCAGTACTTC. Protein product: CASSQVRGYEQYF.

The rearrangement uses TRBV4-1 and TRBJ1-5; the D is unclear. CDR1 and CDR2 from the germline V gene are MGHRA and YSYEKL. The CDR3 is made up of 15 amino acids. Trimming removed 2 bases from V and 3 bases from J, with 11 bases in between. CDR3 region: CASSQPGVLNQPQHF. In nucleotides, the CDR3 is TGCGCCAGCAGCCAACCCGGGGTGCTCAATCAGCCCCAGCATTTT.

This sequence joins TRBV28 and TRBJ1-1; D call uncertain. This CDR3 is built from 15 residues. Germline CDR1 and CDR2: MDHEN and SYDVKM. V lost 3 bases and J lost 0, with 11 bases in between. Here the CDR3 reads CASSFGRLLNTEAFF. CDR3 nucleotides: TGTGCCAGCAGTTTCGGGCGGTTGCTGAACACTGAAGCTTTCTTT.

V usage is TRBV4-3 and J usage is TRBJ2-2, with 10 bases fitting TRBD1. CDR3 size: 15 residues. Germline CDR1 LGHNA, CDR2 YSLEER. With V trimmed by 4 bases and J by 4 bases, 3 bases remained unmatched. CDR3 region: CASSLGQGGTGELFF. CDR3 sequence (DNA): TGCGCCAGCAGCCTAGGACAGGGGGGCACCGGGGAGCTGTTTTTT.

This chain connects TRBV7-9 to TRBJ2-7, with 11 bases that match TRBD1. Germline assignment: CDR1 SEHNR and CDR2 FQNEAQ (reference sequence). The V segment lost 5 bases and the J segment 1 base; nucleotides outside the gene matches: 13. The CDR3 covers 18 residues. DNA for the CDR3: TGTGCCAGCAGCAGTGGACAGGGGGCCCCCACTTCTTCCTACGAGCAGTACTTC. This gives the protein CASSSGQGAPTSSYEQYF.

This clone was recorded once. The rearrangement joins TRBV28 to TRBJ1-1, with D tentatively TRBD1 (5 bases). Trimming took 2 bases from V and 1 from J, leaving 11 bases between them. Germline V gene lookup returns CDR1 MDHEN and CDR2 SYDVKM. CDR3 length: 15 amino acids. DNA for the CDR3: TGTGCCAGCAGTTTACATCCGCAGGGGAACACTGAAGCTTTCTTT. Encoded protein: CASSLHPQGNTEAFF.

The CDR3 protein is CASSPWDSNEKLFF. The CDR3, as DNA: TGTGCCAGCAGCCCATGGGACAGCAATGAAAAACTGTTTTTT. J is TRBJ1-4 and V is TRBV7-8; TRBD1 aligns across 7 bases. This CDR3 contains 14 residues. J was trimmed by 5 bases and V by 5 bases; bases with no gene match: 5. Germline V CDR1 and CDR2: SGHVS, FQNEAQ.

The rearrangement joins TRBV5-4 to TRBJ2-5; TRBD1 matches at 7 bases. The end of the DNA fits TRBJ2-7 better, so the J call may be wrong. Germline V CDR1 and CDR2: SGHNT, YYREEE (reference sequence). The CDR3 loop spans 15 amino acids. The CDR3 bases are TGTGCCAGCAGCTTGGCCCTTGGACAGGCGGCCGAGCAGTACTTC. Protein sequence: CASSLALGQAAEQYF.